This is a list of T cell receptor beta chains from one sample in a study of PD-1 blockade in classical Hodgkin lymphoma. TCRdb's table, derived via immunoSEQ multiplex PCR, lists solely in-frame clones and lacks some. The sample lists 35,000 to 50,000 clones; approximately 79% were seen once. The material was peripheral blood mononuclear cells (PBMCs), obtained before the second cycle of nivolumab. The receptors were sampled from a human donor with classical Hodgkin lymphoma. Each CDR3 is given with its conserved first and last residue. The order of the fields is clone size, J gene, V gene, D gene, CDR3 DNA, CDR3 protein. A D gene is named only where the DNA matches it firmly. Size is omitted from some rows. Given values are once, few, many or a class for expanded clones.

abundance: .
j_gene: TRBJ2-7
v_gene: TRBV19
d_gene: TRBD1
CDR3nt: TGTGCCAGTAGTCGGGACAGGAGCTCCTACGAGCAGTACTTC
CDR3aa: CASSRDRSSYEQYF

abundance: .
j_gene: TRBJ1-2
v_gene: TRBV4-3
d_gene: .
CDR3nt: TGCGCCAGCAGCCAAGGCGAAGGTCATGGCTACACCTTC
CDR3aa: CASSQGEGHGYTF

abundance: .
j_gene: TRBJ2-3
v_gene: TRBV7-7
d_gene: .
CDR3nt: TGTGCTAGCAGCTTAGCTGAAGCGGATACGCAGTATTTT
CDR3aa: CASSLAEADTQYF

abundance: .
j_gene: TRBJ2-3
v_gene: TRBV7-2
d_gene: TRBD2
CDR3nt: TGTGCCAGCAGCCCCGGGGGGACGGCAGATACGCAGTATTTT
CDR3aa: CASSPGGTADTQYF

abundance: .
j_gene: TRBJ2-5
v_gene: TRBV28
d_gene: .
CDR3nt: TGTGCCAGCAATACCCTTACGGGAGTAAGAGAGACCCAGTACTTC
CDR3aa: CASNTLTGVRETQYF

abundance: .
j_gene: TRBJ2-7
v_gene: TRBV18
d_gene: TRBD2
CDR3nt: TGTGCCAGTCCTTTCTTGGGGACTAAGGTGCGCGAGCAGTACTTC
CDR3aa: CASPFLGTKVREQYF

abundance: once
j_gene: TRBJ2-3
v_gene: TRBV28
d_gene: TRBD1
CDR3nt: TGTGCCAGCAGCAGGGACAGGGATACAGATACGCAGTATTTT
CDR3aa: CASSRDRDTDTQYF

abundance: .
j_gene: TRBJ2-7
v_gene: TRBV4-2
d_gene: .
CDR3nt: TGTGCCAGCAGCCAAGTCACCCTTGGGGACGAGCAGTACTTC
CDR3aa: CASSQVTLGDEQYF

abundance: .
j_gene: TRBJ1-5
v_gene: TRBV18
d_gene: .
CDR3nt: TGTGCCAGCTCACCTCAGGGATCAAGTCAGCCCCAGCATTTT
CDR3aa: CASSPQGSSQPQHF

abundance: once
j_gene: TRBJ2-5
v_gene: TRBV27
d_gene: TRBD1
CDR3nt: TGTGCCACCAAAAAGGGACAGGGCGTTCCAGAGACCCAGTACTTC
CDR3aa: CATKKGQGVPETQYF

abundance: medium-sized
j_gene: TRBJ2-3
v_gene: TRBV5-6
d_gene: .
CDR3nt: TGTGCCAGCAGCTTGGATCAGGGCCCCACAGATACGCAGTATTTT
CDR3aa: CASSLDQGPTDTQYF

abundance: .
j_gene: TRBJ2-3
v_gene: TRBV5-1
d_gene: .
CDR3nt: TGCGCCAGCAGCTTGGGCGGGGGCTCGGGAGATACGCAGTATTTT
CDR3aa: CASSLGGGSGDTQYF

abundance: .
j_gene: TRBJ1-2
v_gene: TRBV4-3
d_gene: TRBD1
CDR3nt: TGCGCCAGCAGCCCGAGCAGGGGGAATAACTATGGCTACACCTTC
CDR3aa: CASSPSRGNNYGYTF

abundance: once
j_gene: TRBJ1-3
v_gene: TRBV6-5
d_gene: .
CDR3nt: TGTGCCAGCAGAGAAGGGGCAAACACCATATATTTT
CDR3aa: CASREGANTIYF

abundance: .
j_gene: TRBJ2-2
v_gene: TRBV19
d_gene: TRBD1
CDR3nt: TGTGCCAGTAGTGGGGGACAGGGGGCCTGGGTTGGGGAGCTGTTTTTT
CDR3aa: CASSGGQGAWVGELFF

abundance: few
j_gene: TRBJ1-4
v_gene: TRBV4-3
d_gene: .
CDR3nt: TGCGCCAGCAGCCAAGGAGAGGGTACTGCAAAACTGTTTTTT
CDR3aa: CASSQGEGTAKLFF

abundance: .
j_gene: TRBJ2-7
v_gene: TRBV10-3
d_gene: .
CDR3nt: TGTGCCATCAGTCCAGGGTCACAAGACGAGCAGTACTTC
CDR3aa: CAISPGSQDEQYF

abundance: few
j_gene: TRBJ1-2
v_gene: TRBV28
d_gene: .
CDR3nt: TGTGCCAGCAGTTTAGGGGGATTTGATGGCTACACCTTC
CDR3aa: CASSLGGFDGYTF

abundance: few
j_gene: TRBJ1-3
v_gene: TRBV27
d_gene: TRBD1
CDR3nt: TGTGCCAGCACGACAGGGGTTGGAAACACCATATATTTT
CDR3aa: CASTTGVGNTIYF

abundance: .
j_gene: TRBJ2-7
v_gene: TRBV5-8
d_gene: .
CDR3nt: TGTGCCAGCAGCTTGTATATAGGGCAGTCCTACGAGCAGTACTTC
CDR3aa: CASSLYIGQSYEQYF

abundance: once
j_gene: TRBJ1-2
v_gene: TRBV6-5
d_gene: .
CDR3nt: TGTGCCAGCAGTTACTCCTTGGGGGGTTGGGGCGGCTACACCTTC
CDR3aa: CASSYSLGGWGGYTF

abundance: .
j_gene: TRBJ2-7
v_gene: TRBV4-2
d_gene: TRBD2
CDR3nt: TGTGCCAGCAGCCAGACTAGCGGGAGTAGTTACGAGCAGTACTTC
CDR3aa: CASSQTSGSSYEQYF

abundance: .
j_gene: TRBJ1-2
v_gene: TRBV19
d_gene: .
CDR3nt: TGTGCCAGTAGTTCGGACCGGGACAAGTCTTCTAACTATGGCTACACCTTC
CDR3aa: CASSSDRDKSSNYGYTF

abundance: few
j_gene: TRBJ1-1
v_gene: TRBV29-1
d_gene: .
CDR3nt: TGCAGCGTGAGACGGACGGTTAACACTGAAGCTTTCTTT
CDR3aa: CSVRRTVNTEAFF

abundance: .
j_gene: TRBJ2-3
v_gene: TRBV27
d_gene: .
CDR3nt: TGTGCCAGCAGCCCTAGGTCCCCCAGCGCAGATACGCAGTATTTT
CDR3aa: CASSPRSPSADTQYF

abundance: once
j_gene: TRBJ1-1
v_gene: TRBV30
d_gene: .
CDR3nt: TGTGCCCTTCAGGGCCCGACTTCCAGGCCCGCTGAAGCTTTCTTT
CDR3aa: CALQGPTSRPAEAFF

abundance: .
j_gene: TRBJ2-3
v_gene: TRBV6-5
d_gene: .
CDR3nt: TGTGCCAGCTCACTCCCTTACACAGATACGCAGTATTTT
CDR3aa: CASSLPYTDTQYF

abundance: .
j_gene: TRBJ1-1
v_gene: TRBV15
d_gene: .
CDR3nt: TGTGCCACCAGCCAGGGATGGAACACTGAAGCTTTCTTT
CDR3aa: CATSQGWNTEAFF

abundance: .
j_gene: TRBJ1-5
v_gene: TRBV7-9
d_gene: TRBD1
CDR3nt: TGTGCCAGCAGCCGATACTTAGGGGGCGGCAGGGGACAGCCCCAGCATTTT
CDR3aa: CASSRYLGGGRGQPQHF

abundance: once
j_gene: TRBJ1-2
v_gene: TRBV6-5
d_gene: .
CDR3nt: TGTGCCAGCAGTCCGTGGGACGGAGCTAACTATGGCTACACCTTC
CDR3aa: CASSPWDGANYGYTF

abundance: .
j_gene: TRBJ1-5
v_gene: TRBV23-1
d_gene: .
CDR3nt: TGCGCCAGCAGCACCAGGGGAGGGAATCAGCCCCAGCATTTT
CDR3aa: CASSTRGGNQPQHF

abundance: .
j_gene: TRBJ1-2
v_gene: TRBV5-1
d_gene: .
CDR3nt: TGCGCCAGCAGCTTGGTCGGAGGGGTAGACGAATGGGGCTACACCTTC
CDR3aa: CASSLVGGVDEWGYTF

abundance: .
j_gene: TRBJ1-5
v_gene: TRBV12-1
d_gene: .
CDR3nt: TGTGCCAGCAGCTTTCGGACAGAGGGGAAGGGTCAGCCCCAGCATTTT
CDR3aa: CASSFRTEGKGQPQHF

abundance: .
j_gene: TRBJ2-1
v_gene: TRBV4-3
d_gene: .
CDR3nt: TGCGCCAGCAGCCAGTTACTAAGCAATGAGCAGTTCTTC
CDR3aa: CASSQLLSNEQFF

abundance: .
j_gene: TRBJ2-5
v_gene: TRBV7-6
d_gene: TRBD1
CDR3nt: TGTGCCAGCAGCCAAGGGACAGGCAGGGAGACCCAGTACTTC
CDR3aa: CASSQGTGRETQYF

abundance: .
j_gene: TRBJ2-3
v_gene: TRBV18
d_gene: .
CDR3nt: TGTGCCAGCTCACCATGGGTCTCCACAGATACGCAGTATTTT
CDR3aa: CASSPWVSTDTQYF

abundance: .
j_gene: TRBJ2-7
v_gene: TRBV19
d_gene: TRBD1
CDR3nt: TGTGCCAGTAGTTCTCTCCCCGGGACAGGGGATTCCTACGAGCAGTACTTC
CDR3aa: CASSSLPGTGDSYEQYF

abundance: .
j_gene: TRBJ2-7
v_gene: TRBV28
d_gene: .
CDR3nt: TGTGCCAGCAGTCTCCCAAACCTCTCCTACGAGCAGTACTTC
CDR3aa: CASSLPNLSYEQYF

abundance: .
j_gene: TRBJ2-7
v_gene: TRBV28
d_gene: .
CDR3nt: TGTGCCAGCAGTTGGGGGTACGAGCAGTACTTC
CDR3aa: CASSWGYEQYF

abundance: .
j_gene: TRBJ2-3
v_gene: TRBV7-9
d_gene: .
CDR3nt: TGTGCCAGCAGCACCCGGATTAGGGCTAGCACAGATACGCAGTATTTT
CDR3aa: CASSTRIRASTDTQYF

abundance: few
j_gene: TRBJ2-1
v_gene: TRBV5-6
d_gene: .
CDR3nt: TGTGCCAGCAGCTTGGAGGGCCGGACTGTCAATGAGCAGTTCTTC
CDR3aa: CASSLEGRTVNEQFF

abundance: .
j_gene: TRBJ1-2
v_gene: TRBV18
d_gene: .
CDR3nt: TGTGCCAGCTCACCAGCCGAGGGGATAGACTATGGCTACACCTTC
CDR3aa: CASSPAEGIDYGYTF

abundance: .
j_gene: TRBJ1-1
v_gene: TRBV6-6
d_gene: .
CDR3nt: TGTGCCAGCAGTCTTCAATTCGTCGACACTGAAGCTTTCTTT
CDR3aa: CASSLQFVDTEAFF

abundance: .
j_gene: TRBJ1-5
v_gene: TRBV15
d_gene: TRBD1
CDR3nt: TGTGCCACCAGCAGAGACCTGGACAGGGGGTCTGATCAGCCCCAGCATTTT
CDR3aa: CATSRDLDRGSDQPQHF

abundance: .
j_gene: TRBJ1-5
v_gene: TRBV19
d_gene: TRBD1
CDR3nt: TGTGCCAGTAGTATAGCAAAACAGGGGCTCAGCAATCAGCCCCAGCATTTT
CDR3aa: CASSIAKQGLSNQPQHF

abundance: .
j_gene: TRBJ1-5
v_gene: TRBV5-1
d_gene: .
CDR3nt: TGCGCCAGCAGCTTGGATGGGTGGAATCAGCCCCAGCATTTT
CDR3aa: CASSLDGWNQPQHF

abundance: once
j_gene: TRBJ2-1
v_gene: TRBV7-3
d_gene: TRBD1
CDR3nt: TGTGCCAGCAGCTTTCGACAGGGGGCGGATGAGCAGTTCTTC
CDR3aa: CASSFRQGADEQFF

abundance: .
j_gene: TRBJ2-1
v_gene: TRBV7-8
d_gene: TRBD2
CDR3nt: TGTGCCAGCAGCAGGACTAGCGGGCACTACAATGAGCAGTTCTTC
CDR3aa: CASSRTSGHYNEQFF

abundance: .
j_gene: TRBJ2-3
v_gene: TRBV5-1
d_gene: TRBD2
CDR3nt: TGCGCCAGCAGTCTGGTTCTAGCGGGAGACTTCACAGATACGCAGTATTTT
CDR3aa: CASSLVLAGDFTDTQYF

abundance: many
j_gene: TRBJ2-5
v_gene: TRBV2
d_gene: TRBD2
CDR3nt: TGTGCCAGCAGTGAAGGACTAGCGGCCCCGTTCGAGACCCAGTACTTC
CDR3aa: CASSEGLAAPFETQYF

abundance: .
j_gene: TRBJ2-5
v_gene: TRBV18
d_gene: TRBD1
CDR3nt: TGTGCCAGCTCTCTAGACAGGGTTGGACAAGAGACCCAGTACTTC
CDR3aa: CASSLDRVGQETQYF

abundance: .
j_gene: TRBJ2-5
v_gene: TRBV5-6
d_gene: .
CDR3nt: TGTGCCAGCAGCTTGGGCCGTTTGGGGACCCAGTACTTC
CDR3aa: CASSLGRLGTQYF

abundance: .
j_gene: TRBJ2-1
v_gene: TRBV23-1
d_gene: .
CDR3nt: TGCGCCAGCAGTCAAGTCTGGACCCCAAAGGACAATGAGCAGTTCTTC
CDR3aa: CASSQVWTPKDNEQFF